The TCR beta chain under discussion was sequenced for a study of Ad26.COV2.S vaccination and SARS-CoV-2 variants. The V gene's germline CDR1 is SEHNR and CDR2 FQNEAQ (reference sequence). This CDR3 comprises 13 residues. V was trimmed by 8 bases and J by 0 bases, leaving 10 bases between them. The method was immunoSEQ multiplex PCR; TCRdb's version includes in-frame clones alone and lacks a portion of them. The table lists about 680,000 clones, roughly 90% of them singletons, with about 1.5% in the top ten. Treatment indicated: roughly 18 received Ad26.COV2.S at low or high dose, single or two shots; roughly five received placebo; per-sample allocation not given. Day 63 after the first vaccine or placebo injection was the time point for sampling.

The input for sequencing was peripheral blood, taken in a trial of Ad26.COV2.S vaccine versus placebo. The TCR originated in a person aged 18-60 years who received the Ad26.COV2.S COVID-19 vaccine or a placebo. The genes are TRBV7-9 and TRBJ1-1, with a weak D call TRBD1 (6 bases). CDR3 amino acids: CASQGIMNTEAFF. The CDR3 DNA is TGTGCCAGCCAGGGGATCATGAACACTGAAGCTTTCTTT.